These T cell receptor beta chains were read from a single sample in a study of beta chain features in type 1 diabetes. Generated by immunoSEQ multiplex PCR, the TCRdb table keeps only in-frame clones and is missing some. The sample has under 300,000 clones, approximately 25% seen once. Specimen: naive CD4+ T cells from blood. These receptors were taken from a woman in her thirties with type 1 diabetes. CDR3s include the opening cysteine and the closing phenylalanine or tryptophan. Fields, in order: J gene, CDR3 length, D gene, V gene, clone size, CDR3 DNA, CDR3 protein. The D gene is left open where the match is weak. Some rows have no size entry. The others give once, few or many, or a class for an expanded clone.

J gene: TRBJ2-2
CDR3 length: 15
D gene: TRBD2
V gene: TRBV6-5
clone size: NA
CDR3 DNA: TGTGCCAGCAGTAAGGGACTAGCGGGAATCGGGGAGCTGTTTTTT
CDR3 protein: CASSKGLAGIGELFF

J gene: TRBJ1-5
CDR3 length: 17
D gene: TRBD1
V gene: TRBV18
clone size: few
CDR3 DNA: TGTGCCAGCTCACCCGTTGCCGGGACAGGGAACAATCAGCCCCAGCATTTT
CDR3 protein: CASSPVAGTGNNQPQHF

J gene: TRBJ1-3
CDR3 length: 14
D gene: TRBD1
V gene: TRBV28
clone size: NA
CDR3 DNA: TGTGCCAGCAGAGGGACAGGGTCTGGAAACACCATATATTTT
CDR3 protein: CASRGTGSGNTIYF

J gene: TRBJ1-4
CDR3 length: 16
D gene: TRBD1
V gene: TRBV7-2
clone size: NA
CDR3 DNA: TGTGCCAGCAGCCGACAGGGGGCGGGAACTAATGAAAAACTGTTTTTT
CDR3 protein: CASSRQGAGTNEKLFF

J gene: TRBJ2-7
CDR3 length: 14
D gene: TRBD2
V gene: TRBV6-5
clone size: NA
CDR3 DNA: TGTGCCAGCAGTTACTCGGCTAGCGGATACGAGCAGTACTTC
CDR3 protein: CASSYSASGYEQYF

J gene: TRBJ1-2
CDR3 length: 16
D gene: NA
V gene: TRBV27
clone size: NA
CDR3 DNA: TGTGCCAGCAGTTTAACTCCCTCTTGGGCAGTCTATGGCTACACCTTC
CDR3 protein: CASSLTPSWAVYGYTF

J gene: TRBJ2-3
CDR3 length: 13
D gene: TRBD1
V gene: TRBV7-9
clone size: NA
CDR3 DNA: TGTGCCAGCAGCTCCGGGACAGGGGCTACGCAGTATTTT
CDR3 protein: CASSSGTGATQYF

J gene: TRBJ1-1
CDR3 length: 15
D gene: NA
V gene: TRBV6-5
clone size: few
CDR3 DNA: TGTGCCAGCAGTTACTCGTACCAGATGAACACTGAAGCTTTCTTT
CDR3 protein: CASSYSYQMNTEAFF

J gene: TRBJ2-1
CDR3 length: 12
D gene: NA
V gene: TRBV28
clone size: few
CDR3 DNA: TGTGCCAGCGGGAGCTCCTACAATGAGCAGTTCTTC
CDR3 protein: CASGSSYNEQFF

J gene: TRBJ1-1
CDR3 length: 14
D gene: NA
V gene: TRBV7-9
clone size: NA
CDR3 DNA: TGTGCCAGCAGCTTACAGGGATCCGACACTGAAGCTTTCTTT
CDR3 protein: CASSLQGSDTEAFF

J gene: TRBJ2-7
CDR3 length: 16
D gene: TRBD2
V gene: TRBV7-6
clone size: NA
CDR3 DNA: TGTGCCAGCAGCTTAACAACGACTAGCGGAGACTACGAGCAGTACTTC
CDR3 protein: CASSLTTTSGDYEQYF

J gene: TRBJ2-1
CDR3 length: 15
D gene: TRBD2
V gene: TRBV5-1
clone size: few
CDR3 DNA: TGCGCCAGCAGCTTGACTAGCGGGAGCGCAAATGAGCAGTTCTTC
CDR3 protein: CASSLTSGSANEQFF

J gene: TRBJ2-1
CDR3 length: 14
D gene: NA
V gene: TRBV7-2
clone size: few
CDR3 DNA: TGTGCCACGCAGGAGGCAAACTCCTACAATGAGCAGTTCTTC
CDR3 protein: CATQEANSYNEQFF

J gene: TRBJ1-1
CDR3 length: 12
D gene: NA
V gene: TRBV28
clone size: once
CDR3 DNA: TGTGCCAGCACTATCCTGAACACTGAAGCTTTCTTT
CDR3 protein: CASTILNTEAFF

J gene: TRBJ2-7
CDR3 length: 16
D gene: TRBD1
V gene: TRBV5-1
clone size: NA
CDR3 DNA: TGCGCCAGCAGCCCCTCTCCGGGACAGGGGGTCTACGAGCAGTACTTC
CDR3 protein: CASSPSPGQGVYEQYF

J gene: TRBJ2-1
CDR3 length: 19
D gene: TRBD2
V gene: TRBV7-9
clone size: few
CDR3 DNA: TGTGCCAGCAGCTTAGCGTTAACTAGCGGGAGGGACTCCTACAATGAGCAGTTCTTC
CDR3 protein: CASSLALTSGRDSYNEQFF

J gene: TRBJ2-1
CDR3 length: 18
D gene: TRBD2
V gene: TRBV7-2
clone size: few
CDR3 DNA: TGTGCCAGCAGCACCTCCCATTTCGGTAGCGGGAGGGCTGGTGAGCAGTTCTTC
CDR3 protein: CASSTSHFGSGRAGEQFF

J gene: TRBJ2-5
CDR3 length: 15
D gene: TRBD2
V gene: TRBV5-1
clone size: few
CDR3 DNA: TGCGCCAGCAGCTTCTTAGCGGGAGGACAAGAGACCCAGTACTTC
CDR3 protein: CASSFLAGGQETQYF

J gene: TRBJ2-2
CDR3 length: 15
D gene: TRBD2
V gene: TRBV5-1
clone size: few
CDR3 DNA: TGCGCCAGCAGCTTCGCGGGGGAGTGGGCCGGGGAGCTGTTTTTT
CDR3 protein: CASSFAGEWAGELFF

J gene: TRBJ2-1
CDR3 length: 14
D gene: NA
V gene: TRBV4-1
clone size: few
CDR3 DNA: TGCGCCAGCAGCCATCTCCCCCTAGCAAATGAGCAGTTCTTC
CDR3 protein: CASSHLPLANEQFF

J gene: TRBJ1-1
CDR3 length: 14
D gene: TRBD1
V gene: TRBV29-1
clone size: few
CDR3 DNA: TGCAGCGCCTCACGGGACAGCGCTTCTTCAGAAGCTTTCTTT
CDR3 protein: CSASRDSASSEAFF

J gene: TRBJ2-3
CDR3 length: 17
D gene: TRBD2
V gene: TRBV30
clone size: NA
CDR3 DNA: TGTGCCTGGAGTCGGGAAGGGTGGAGCGGGGACACAGATACGCAGTATTTT
CDR3 protein: CAWSREGWSGDTDTQYF

J gene: TRBJ1-1
CDR3 length: 14
D gene: NA
V gene: TRBV7-9
clone size: NA
CDR3 DNA: TGTGCCAGCAGCTTACATGGCTCGGGCACTGAAGCTTTCTTT
CDR3 protein: CASSLHGSGTEAFF

J gene: TRBJ2-5
CDR3 length: 17
D gene: TRBD2
V gene: TRBV28
clone size: few
CDR3 DNA: TGTGCCAGCAGTTTAAGTAGCCTAGCGGGAATACAAGAGACCCAGTACTTC
CDR3 protein: CASSLSSLAGIQETQYF

J gene: TRBJ1-2
CDR3 length: 15
D gene: TRBD1
V gene: TRBV28
clone size: NA
CDR3 DNA: TGTGCCAGCCTACCCGGGGACAGGAGGTCGAATGGCTACACCTTC
CDR3 protein: CASLPGDRRSNGYTF

J gene: TRBJ1-2
CDR3 length: 14
D gene: NA
V gene: TRBV7-2
clone size: NA
CDR3 DNA: TGTGCCAGCAGCTTAGCGCCAACAGGCTATGGCTACACCTTC
CDR3 protein: CASSLAPTGYGYTF

J gene: TRBJ2-5
CDR3 length: 13
D gene: NA
V gene: TRBV30
clone size: few
CDR3 DNA: TGTGCCTGGAGTGTACGTCTATCAGAGACCCAGTACTTC
CDR3 protein: CAWSVRLSETQYF

J gene: TRBJ2-3
CDR3 length: 16
D gene: TRBD2
V gene: TRBV9
clone size: NA
CDR3 DNA: TGTGCCAGCAGCGTAGTATCGGGAGGGCGCACAGATACGCAGTATTTT
CDR3 protein: CASSVVSGGRTDTQYF

J gene: TRBJ1-1
CDR3 length: 13
D gene: NA
V gene: TRBV4-1
clone size: few
CDR3 DNA: TGCGCCAGCAGCCAAGTGAGAGGCACTGAAGCTTTCTTT
CDR3 protein: CASSQVRGTEAFF

J gene: TRBJ2-7
CDR3 length: 14
D gene: NA
V gene: TRBV29-1
clone size: NA
CDR3 DNA: TGCAGCGTGGCCCCGGGAAGCTCGAACTACGAGCAGTACTTC
CDR3 protein: CSVAPGSSNYEQYF

J gene: TRBJ2-5
CDR3 length: 13
D gene: TRBD1
V gene: TRBV2
clone size: few
CDR3 DNA: TGTGCCAGCAGTCCGACAGGGGAGGAGACCCAGTACTTC
CDR3 protein: CASSPTGEETQYF

J gene: TRBJ1-5
CDR3 length: 13
D gene: NA
V gene: TRBV5-6
clone size: few
CDR3 DNA: TGTGCCAGCAGCTTGTATAGCAATCAGCCCCAGCATTTT
CDR3 protein: CASSLYSNQPQHF

J gene: TRBJ2-7
CDR3 length: 13
D gene: TRBD1
V gene: TRBV30
clone size: few
CDR3 DNA: TGTGCCTGGAAATCAGGGGGACGGGACGAGCAGTACTTC
CDR3 protein: CAWKSGGRDEQYF

J gene: TRBJ2-1
CDR3 length: 15
D gene: TRBD2
V gene: TRBV29-1
clone size: few
CDR3 DNA: TGCAGCGTTGCGAAGAGCGGGAGGGCCTACAATGAGCAGTTCTTC
CDR3 protein: CSVAKSGRAYNEQFF

J gene: TRBJ2-1
CDR3 length: 15
D gene: NA
V gene: TRBV15
clone size: few
CDR3 DNA: TGTGCCACCAGAACGGGTCTAAGCTCCTACAATGAGCAGTTCTTC
CDR3 protein: CATRTGLSSYNEQFF

J gene: TRBJ2-7
CDR3 length: 13
D gene: TRBD2
V gene: TRBV5-4
clone size: NA
CDR3 DNA: TGTGCCAGCAGCTTCCCAGCGGGAGGCGAGCAGTACTTC
CDR3 protein: CASSFPAGGEQYF

J gene: TRBJ2-5
CDR3 length: 15
D gene: TRBD2
V gene: TRBV4-2
clone size: NA
CDR3 DNA: TGTGCCAGCAGCCTCGGGACTAGCCGGCAAGAGACCCAGTACTTC
CDR3 protein: CASSLGTSRQETQYF

J gene: TRBJ1-5
CDR3 length: 15
D gene: NA
V gene: TRBV19
clone size: NA
CDR3 DNA: TGTGCCAGTAGTATATCGGGGGAAAGCAATCAGCCCCAGCATTTT
CDR3 protein: CASSISGESNQPQHF

J gene: TRBJ2-7
CDR3 length: 14
D gene: TRBD2
V gene: TRBV28
clone size: few
CDR3 DNA: TGTGCCAGCACATTAGCGGGCATAACCTACGAGCAGTACTTC
CDR3 protein: CASTLAGITYEQYF